This T cell receptor (beta chain) was documented in a study of blood T cell repertoires in COVID-19. Turning to the study itself: Samples representing acute and convalescent COVID-19 were sourced from the United States, Italy and Spain.

In the source study's methods: Estimates of nucleated cell counts were drawn from the amplification of reference gene primers. The protocol was immunoSEQ multiplex PCR, while the TCRdb copy is restricted to in-frame clones and leaves out a portion. V, J and clone size derive from that table, while D and trimming were established from the DNA sequence. Here the sample spans around 250,000 clones, approximately 89% being singletons. CDR1 and CDR2 (germline): SGHRS, YFSETQ. The CDR3 sequence is 16 residues long. After removal of 3 bases from V and 3 bases from J, the junction contained 4 bases not matched to a gene. The sample holds one count of this clone. Participants had their cohort set by participant-reported clinical history.

This clonotype was obtained from a woman aged 40 to 50 with acute COVID-19. The sequencing input was PBMCs or T cells enriched from blood (not recorded which). The chain combines TRBV5-1 with TRBJ2-1, with 12 bases matching TRBD2. The CDR3 DNA follows: TGCGCCAGCAGCTCGCTAGCGGGAGGGCGCTACAATGAGCAGTTCTTC. Its protein product is CASSSLAGGRYNEQFF.